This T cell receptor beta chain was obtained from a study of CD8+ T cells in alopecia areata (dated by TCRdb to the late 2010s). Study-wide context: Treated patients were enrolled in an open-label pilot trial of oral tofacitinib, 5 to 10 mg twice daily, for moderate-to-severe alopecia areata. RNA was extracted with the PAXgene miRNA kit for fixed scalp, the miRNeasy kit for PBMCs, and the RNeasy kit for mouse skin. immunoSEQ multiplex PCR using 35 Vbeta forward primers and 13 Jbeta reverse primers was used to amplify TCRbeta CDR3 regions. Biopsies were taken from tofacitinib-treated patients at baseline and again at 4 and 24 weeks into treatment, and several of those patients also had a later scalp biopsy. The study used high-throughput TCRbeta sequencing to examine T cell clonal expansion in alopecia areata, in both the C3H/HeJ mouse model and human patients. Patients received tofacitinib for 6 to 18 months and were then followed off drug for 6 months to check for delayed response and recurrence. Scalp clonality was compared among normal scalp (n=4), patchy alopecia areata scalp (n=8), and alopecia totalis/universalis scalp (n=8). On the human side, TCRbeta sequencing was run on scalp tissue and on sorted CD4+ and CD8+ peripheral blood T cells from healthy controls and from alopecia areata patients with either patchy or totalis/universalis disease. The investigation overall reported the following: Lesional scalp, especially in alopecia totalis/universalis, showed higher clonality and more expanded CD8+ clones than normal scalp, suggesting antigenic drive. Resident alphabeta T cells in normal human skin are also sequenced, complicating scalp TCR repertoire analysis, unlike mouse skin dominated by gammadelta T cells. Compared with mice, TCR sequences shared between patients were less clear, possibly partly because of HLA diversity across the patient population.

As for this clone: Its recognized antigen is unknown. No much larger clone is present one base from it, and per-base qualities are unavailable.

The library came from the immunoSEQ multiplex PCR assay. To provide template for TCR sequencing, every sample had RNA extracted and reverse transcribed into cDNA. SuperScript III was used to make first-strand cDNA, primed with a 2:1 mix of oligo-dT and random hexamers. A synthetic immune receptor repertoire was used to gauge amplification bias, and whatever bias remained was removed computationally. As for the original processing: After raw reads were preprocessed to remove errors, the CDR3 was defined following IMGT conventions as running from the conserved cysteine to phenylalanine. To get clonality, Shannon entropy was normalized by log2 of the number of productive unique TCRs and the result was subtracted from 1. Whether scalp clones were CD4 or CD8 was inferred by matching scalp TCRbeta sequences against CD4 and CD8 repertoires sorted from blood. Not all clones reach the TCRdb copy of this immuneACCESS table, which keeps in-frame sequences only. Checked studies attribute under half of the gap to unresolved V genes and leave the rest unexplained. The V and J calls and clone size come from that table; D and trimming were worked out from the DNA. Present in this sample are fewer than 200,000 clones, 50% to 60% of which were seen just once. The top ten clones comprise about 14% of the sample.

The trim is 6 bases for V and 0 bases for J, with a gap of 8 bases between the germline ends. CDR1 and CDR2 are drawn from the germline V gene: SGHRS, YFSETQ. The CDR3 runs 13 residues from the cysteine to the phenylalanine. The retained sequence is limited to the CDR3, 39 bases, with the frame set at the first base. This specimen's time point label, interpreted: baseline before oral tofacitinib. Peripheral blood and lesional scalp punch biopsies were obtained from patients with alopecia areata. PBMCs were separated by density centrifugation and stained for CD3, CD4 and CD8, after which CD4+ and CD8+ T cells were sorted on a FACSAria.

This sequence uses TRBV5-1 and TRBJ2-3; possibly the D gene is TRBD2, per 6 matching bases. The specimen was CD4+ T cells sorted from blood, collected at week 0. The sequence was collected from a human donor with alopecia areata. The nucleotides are TGCGCCAGCATCAGCGGGAGCACAGATACGCAGTATTTT. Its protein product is CASISGSTDTQYF.